A single sample is the source of the 24 T cell receptor beta chains below, sequenced in a study of T cell responses to AZD1222 COVID-19 vaccine. The method was immunoSEQ multiplex PCR; TCRdb's version includes in-frame clones alone and lacks a portion of them. Of 90,000 to 150,000 clones listed, 92% are singletons. The sample in question was peripheral blood, obtained 28 days after the second AZD1222 dose. These receptors all stem from an adult who received the AZD1222 COVID-19 vaccine.

Here the CDR3 reads CASNAAGTGNFEQYF. DNA for the CDR3: TGTGCCAGCAACGCCGCCGGGACAGGGAATTTCGAGCAGTACTTC. V gene TRBV6-6 combines with J gene TRBJ2-7; 9 bases are shared with TRBD1. CDR1 is MNHNY, CDR2 SVGAGI, per germline (reference sequence). With 7 bases clipped from V and 6 bases from J, the junction kept 13 bases outside the gene matches. The CDR3 extends over 15 amino acids.

This chain uses TRBV5-4 with TRBJ2-7, with 7 positions matching TRBD2. V lost 1 base to trimming and J lost 0 bases; unmatched junction nucleotides: 4. Germline loops: CDR1 SGHNT, CDR2 YYREEE (reference sequence). The CDR3 length is 15 residues. The CDR3 DNA is TGTGCCAGCAGCTTGTCGGCTAGCGGCTCCTACGAGCAGTACTTC. Its translation: CASSLSASGSYEQYF.

This CDR3 is CASSSGRANYGYTF. The DNA for the CDR3 is TGTGCCAGCAGCTCGGGACGGGCTAACTATGGCTACACCTTC. V and J are TRBV5-6 and TRBJ1-2; possible D gene TRBD1, 5 bases. Germline V gene sequence: CDR1 SGHDT, CDR2 YYEEEE. The CDR3 length is 14 residues. V lost 3 bases and J 0 bases, leaving 9 bases between the germline ends. The variable domain in full, completed from reference TRBV5-6 and TRBJ1-2, reads DAGVTQSPTHLIKTRGQQVTLRCSPKSGHDTVSWYQQALGQGPQFIFQYYEEEERQRGNFPDRFSGHQFPNYSSELNVNALLLGDSALYLCASSSGRANYGYTFGSGTRLTVV.

The chain employs TRBV25-1 and TRBJ2-3, with a tentative D call TRBD1 (5 bases). V lost 1 base to trimming and J lost 5 bases, with 10 bases between them. This CDR3 is built from 14 residues. CDR1 and CDR2 from the germline V gene are MGHDK and SYGVNS. The CDR3 reads CASSEWGLRDTQYF. As DNA, the CDR3 is TGTGCCAGCAGTGAATGGGGCCTACGAGATACGCAGTATTTT.

The J gene is TRBJ2-2, the V gene TRBV29-1; no definite D call. This CDR3 has 13 amino acids. Trimming pared 5 bases from V and 6 bases from J, leaving 13 bases between. CDR1 and CDR2 from the germline V gene are SQVTM and ANQGSEA. CDR3 loop: CSVSKNFAGELFF. Here the CDR3 DNA reads TGCAGCGTTTCTAAGAATTTCGCCGGGGAGCTGTTTTTT.

The chain recombines TRBV15 with TRBJ1-1; tentative D call: TRBD1 (6 bases). This CDR3 spans 11 amino acids. V lost 4 bases to trimming and J lost 11 bases, with 11 bases between them. CDR1 is LNHNV, CDR2 YYDKDF, per germline (reference sequence). The chain's CDR3 is CATSKGDHAFF. DNA of the CDR3: TGTGCCACCAGCAAGGGGGATCACGCTTTCTTT.

The V and J genes are TRBV6-1 and TRBJ2-5; perhaps TRBD2 as D (6 bases). V lost 4 bases to trimming and J lost 5 bases, with 20 bases between them. This CDR3 region has 16 residues. The germline V gene has CDR1 MNHNS and CDR2 SASEGT. In DNA, the CDR3 is TGTGCCAGCAGTGGCAGATGGGCTAGCGTGCGTGAGACCCAGTACTTC. Encoded protein: CASSGRWASVRETQYF.

This chain connects TRBV2 to TRBJ2-3; maybe TRBD1 (6 bases). Germline V lookup: CDR1 SNHLY, CDR2 FYNNEI. Trimming took 6 bases from V and 6 from J, leaving 13 bases between them. The CDR3 length is 13 residues. This CDR3 is CASRPGQKDTQYF. The CDR3 DNA is TGTGCCAGCAGACCTGGACAGAAGGATACGCAGTATTTT.

The chain recombines TRBV6-5 with TRBJ2-2; no clear D gene. The CDR3 has 13 amino acids. The V and J ends lost 5 bases and 0 bases respectively, with 4 bases between them. CDR1 is MNHEY, CDR2 SVGAGI, per germline. Here the CDR3 reads CASSPTNTGELFF. The CDR3, as DNA: TGTGCCAGCAGTCCGACGAACACCGGGGAGCTGTTTTTT.

The V gene is TRBV11-2, the J gene TRBJ2-1; 10 bases are shared with TRBD2. Germline lookup yields CDR1 SGHAT and CDR2 FQNNGV. There are 13 residues in the CDR3. Trimming removed 8 bases from V and 13 bases from J; junction bases left unmatched: 11. CDR3 nucleotides: TGTGCCAGCCGAGGGCTAGCGGGAGAAGGCCAGTTCTTC. It translates to CASRGLAGEGQFF.

The chain carries TRBV12-3 or TRBV12-4 and TRBJ1-2; a weak D match, TRBD1 (6 bases). V was cut by 3 bases and J by 3 bases, with 8 bases left in between. The CDR3 runs 13 residues. Here the CDR3 reads CASSFKGDYGYTF. CDR3 DNA: TGTGCCAGCAGTTTTAAGGGGGACTATGGCTACACCTTC.

The chain carries TRBV5-1 and TRBJ1-3, with D possibly TRBD1 on 6 matching bases. The CDR3 runs to 14 residues. Looked up from germline, CDR1 is SGHRS and CDR2 is YFSETQ. V was trimmed by 4 bases and J by 4 bases, leaving 12 bases between them. CDR3 coding DNA: TGCGCCAGCAGCCCGGACAGTCGGGGAAACACCATATATTTT. Its protein product is CASSPDSRGNTIYF.

The chain joins TRBV10-1 to TRBJ2-3; TRBD2 matches 7 bases. V lost 3 bases, J lost 3 bases, and 6 bases stayed unmatched. The CDR3 runs to 15 residues. Germline CDR1 is WNHNN and CDR2 is SYGVQD (reference sequence). CDR3 DNA sequence: TGCGCCAGCAGTGATCCGGGGAGGGATACAGATACGCAGTATTTT. It codes for CASSDPGRDTDTQYF.

This chain uses TRBV19 with TRBJ1-2; TRBD1 aligns across 12 bases. CDR1 is LNHDA and CDR2 is SQIVND in the germline V gene (reference sequence). This CDR3 is built from 17 residues. Unmatched junction bases numbered 15, after V lost 6 bases and J lost 7 bases. The CDR3 DNA follows: TGTGCCAGTAGCTCACCGGGACAGGGGGCGCGTGTCGGTGGCTACACCTTC. Its translation: CASSSPGQGARVGGYTF.

This chain links TRBV23-1 with TRBJ2-2; D is ambiguous. TRBV23-1 is recorded as an ORF, its role being uncertain. V lost 3 bases to trimming and J lost 7 bases, with 12 bases between them. The CDR3 extends over 14 amino acids. The CDR3 bases are TGCGCCAGCAGTCACCTTGCGCTCCACGGGGAGCTGTTTTTT. This encodes CASSHLALHGELFF.

The V gene is TRBV29-1, the J gene TRBJ2-3; TRBD2 aligns across 7 bases. Germline assignment: CDR1 SQVTM and CDR2 ANQGSEA. This CDR3 is 14 amino acids long. V lost 6 bases to trimming and J lost 2 bases; unmatched junction nucleotides: 8. DNA for the CDR3: TGCAGCGTCGCGCCTAGCGGCTACACAGATACGCAGTATTTT. The encoded protein is CSVAPSGYTDTQYF.

The chain links TRBV9 to TRBJ1-2; D is possibly TRBD1 (6 bases). Germline-derived CDR1 and CDR2 are SGDLS and YYNGEE. The CDR3 is 12 residues long. V lost 4 bases and J 5 bases, leaving 9 bases between the germline ends. The CDR3 sequence: CASSSQGYGYTF. In DNA, the CDR3 is TGTGCCAGCAGCTCCCAGGGGTATGGCTACACCTTC.

The chain uses TRBV19 and TRBJ2-1; 10 nucleotides match TRBD2. CDR3 size: 16 residues. Germline V gene data show CDR1 as LNHDA and CDR2 as SQIVND (reference sequence). Trimming at V came to 1 base and at J to 3 bases, leaving 3 bases not matched to a gene. The DNA of the CDR3 is TGTGCCAGTAGTATAGCTTGGACTAGCGGCTACAATGAGCAGTTCTTC. As protein: CASSIAWTSGYNEQFF.

This chain joins TRBV7-8 and TRBJ1-4, with TRBD1 as a possible D gene (5 bases). The V gene's germline CDR1 is SGHVS and CDR2 FQNEAQ. V was cut by 2 bases and J by 7 bases, with 17 bases left in between. The CDR3 runs 16 residues. The CDR3 protein is CASSLFPAGRTEKLFF. The CDR3, as DNA: TGTGCCAGCAGCTTATTTCCCGCAGGGAGGACTGAAAAACTGTTTTTT.

The chain joins TRBV6-5 to TRBJ1-4; 9 nucleotides match TRBD1. The CDR3 sequence is 14 residues long. Germline V gene lookup returns CDR1 MNHEY and CDR2 SVGAGI. V trimming: 6 bases; J trimming: 8 bases; junction bases outside the gene matches: 7. The CDR3 loop is CASRMGTGKEKLFF. The CDR3 coding sequence is TGTGCCAGCAGGATGGGGACAGGGAAGGAAAAACTGTTTTTT.

The chain joins TRBV20-1 to TRBJ2-1; D gene uncertain. Germline lookup yields CDR1 DFQATT and CDR2 SNEGSKA (reference sequence). This CDR3 is 11 amino acids long. The V and J ends lost 5 bases and 10 bases respectively, with 12 bases between them. The CDR3 spells CSARTPMEQFF. The DNA of the CDR3 is TGCAGTGCTCGGACCCCGATGGAGCAGTTCTTC.

This chain links TRBV7-2 with TRBJ2-3, with TRBD2 matching 11 bases. The CDR3 is 15 residues long. The J segment lost 6 bases and the V segment lost 7 bases, leaving 9 bases of the junction unmatched. Germline values: CDR1 SGHTA, CDR2 FQGNSA. CDR3 amino acids: CASILTSGSVDTQYF. The CDR3 DNA sequence: TGTGCCAGCATCCTTACTAGCGGGAGTGTCGATACGCAGTATTTT.

The chain has TRBV7-8 and TRBJ2-3; possible D gene TRBD1, 5 bases. The CDR3 has 14 amino acids. Per the germline V gene, CDR1 is SGHVS and CDR2 is FQNEAQ. Trimming removed 1 base from V and 2 bases from J, with 7 bases in between. The CDR3 loop is CASSLGRATDTQYF. The CDR3 region has the DNA TGTGCCAGCAGCTTAGGCAGGGCCACAGATACGCAGTATTTT.

This clone was picked up one time. This sequence joins TRBV28 and TRBJ1-4, with 9 bases matching TRBD1. V was pared by 5 bases and J by 5 bases, with 9 bases of the junction left unmatched. CDR1 MDHEN and CDR2 SYDVKM come from the germline V gene. This CDR3 has 16 residues. The CDR3 sequence is CASSIELQGANEKLFF. In DNA form, the CDR3 reads TGTGCCAGCAGTATCGAACTACAGGGGGCGAATGAAAAACTGTTTTTT.